Described below is a single T cell receptor (beta chain) sequence and its context. Its antigen is unidentified. Arm-PCR with iRepertoire HTBI primers amplified the CDR3 regions for these TCR beta libraries. MiXCR, run by TCRdb on the multiplex PCR reads, gives a single entry per CDR3 protein. Among over 350,000 distinct CDR3 sequences, about 20% were seen once, and the ten largest hold 20%. In germline, CDR1 is SGHTA, CDR2 FQGNSA. This CDR3 is 15 amino acids long. V shed 5 bases and J 3 bases; nucleotides not matched to a gene: 10. This sample was included in a study of regulatory T cells in long-lasting Graves disease. Study findings and constraints: A reduction in accuracy may have resulted from the small sample size. Persistent Graves' disease cases displayed lower TCR diversity than newly diagnosed ones.

Noted time point: persistent/refractory GD, antithyroid drugs over 5 years with positive TRAb. Making the TCR library involved RNA that had been extracted from PBMCs. The J gene is TRBJ2-7, the V gene TRBV7-2, with TRBD1 identical over 7 bases. Source: peripheral blood mononuclear cells (PBMCs), taken when the disease was refractory, from a patient treated with antithyroid drugs. The TCR comes from a female donor with Graves disease. The CDR3 region is CASSPLPGQSYEQYF. The CDR3 coding sequence is TGTGCCAGCAGCCCCCTTCCGGGACAGAGCTACGAGCAGTACTTC.